These T cell receptor beta chains were read from a single sample in a study of blood T cell repertoires in COVID-19. Produced via immunoSEQ multiplex PCR; TCRdb's table is partial and in-frame only. The sample contains approximately 170,000 clones, around 80% of which appear only once. Sequences were obtained from peripheral blood. These receptors were collected from a woman older than 75 with acute or convalescent COVID-19. CDR3s include the opening cysteine and the closing phenylalanine or tryptophan. A D gene is named only where the DNA matches it firmly. Part of the rows lack a size; the others show once, few, many or a class for expanded clones.

d_call | clone_size | j_call | v_call | cdr3_nt | cdr3_aa
TRBD1 | NA | TRBJ1-1 | TRBV27 | TGTGCCAGCCACGACCGGGACAGGGGTTTAGCTTTCTTT | CASHDRDRGLAFF
NA | NA | TRBJ2-3 | TRBV14 | TGTGCCAGCAGCCAAGAAGGGGCCCAGCGGGCAGATACGCAGTATTTT | CASSQEGAQRADTQYF
TRBD1 | once | TRBJ1-2 | TRBV19 | TGTGCCAGTAGTACTTGGGACAGACCGTACACCTTC | CASSTWDRPYTF
NA | NA | TRBJ2-7 | TRBV5-1 | TGCGCCAGCAGGTTCGACAGCGGGCCGCTGGAGCAGTACTTC | CASRFDSGPLEQYF
TRBD1 | NA | TRBJ2-3 | TRBV5-1 | TGCGCCAGCAGCTTCTCAGATACGGACAGGGCTTTT | CASSFSDTDRAF
NA | NA | TRBJ1-4 | TRBV7-9 | TGTGCCAGCAGCTTATTGACACCAACTAATGAAAAACTGTTTTTT | CASSLLTPTNEKLFF
NA | NA | TRBJ2-3 | TRBV28 | TGTGCCAGCAGGGCGGCCCGGGGAGACGTGGCAGATACGCAGTATTTT | CASRAARGDVADTQYF
TRBD1 | NA | TRBJ1-1 | TRBV19 | TGTGCCAGTAGTGATTGGACAGGGGGTGAAGCTTTCTTT | CASSDWTGGEAFF
TRBD1 | NA | TRBJ1-2 | TRBV3-1/TRBV3-2 | TGTGCCAGCAGCCAACAGGGGGTCTCTGACTATGGCTACACCTTC | CASSQQGVSDYGYTF
TRBD1 | NA | TRBJ1-1 | TRBV5-1 | TGCGCCAGCAGCTTGGGCCAGGGGGCCACTGAAGCTTTCTTT | CASSLGQGATEAFF
TRBD2 | NA | TRBJ2-3 | TRBV5-4 | TGTGCCAGCAGCTTGGGCCCGGGACTAGCGGAACTCACAGATACGCAGTATTTT | CASSLGPGLAELTDTQYF
TRBD1 | NA | TRBJ1-4 | TRBV7-2 | TGTGCCAGCAGCCACGGGACAGGGGCACTTAATGAAAAACTGTTTTTT | CASSHGTGALNEKLFF
NA | NA | TRBJ2-5 | TRBV9 | TGTGCCAGCAGCCCCAGTATAGGGGTTCCAGAGACCCAGTACTTC | CASSPSIGVPETQYF
TRBD1 | NA | TRBJ2-2 | TRBV5-4 | TGTGCCAGCAGCCCGGGACAGGGGGCGGGCACCGGGGAGCTGTTTTTT | CASSPGQGAGTGELFF
NA | NA | TRBJ2-7 | TRBV7-9 | TGTGCCAGCAGCTTAGCGGAGACGGGGTCCTACGAGCAGTACTTC | CASSLAETGSYEQYF
NA | once | TRBJ2-3 | TRBV15 | TGTGCCACCAGCAGCAGGGTGGGGGGTACAGATACGCAGTATTTT | CATSSRVGGTDTQYF
TRBD1 | NA | TRBJ1-2 | TRBV30 | TGTGCCTGGAGTACCACAGGGGCGCGAGCGGTCGGCTACACCTTC | CAWSTTGARAVGYTF
TRBD2 | NA | TRBJ2-1 | TRBV3-1/TRBV3-2 | TGTGCCAGCAGCCAAGATTCGACTAGCGGGGTTTACAATGAGCAGTTCTTC | CASSQDSTSGVYNEQFF
NA | once | TRBJ1-1 | TRBV5-8 | TGTGCCAGCAGCTTGGGCCAGGGGACGACTGAAGCTTTCTTT | CASSLGQGTTEAFF
NA | NA | TRBJ1-2 | TRBV18 | TGTGCCAGCTCACCGGACAGCAACTATGGCTACACCTTC | CASSPDSNYGYTF
NA | NA | TRBJ1-1 | TRBV28 | TGTGCCAGCAGTTTTAAGTGGGGGGGAGCTTTCTTT | CASSFKWGGAFF
NA | few | TRBJ2-2 | TRBV7-2 | TGTGCCAGCAGCTTAGACAGGTCCACCGGGGAGCTGTTTTTT | CASSLDRSTGELFF
NA | NA | TRBJ1-1 | TRBV10-2 | TGCGCCAGCAGTGATCAGGGAGGGAACACTGAAGCTTTCTTT | CASSDQGGNTEAFF
TRBD1 | NA | TRBJ1-2 | TRBV5-1 | TGCGCCAGCAGCTTGGCCGGGACAGGGGGCGAGGGCTACACCTTC | CASSLAGTGGEGYTF
TRBD2 | NA | TRBJ2-1 | TRBV30 | TGTGCCCGGAAGCGGGGCCCGCACATTAATGAGCAGTTCTTC | CARKRGPHINEQFF
NA | NA | TRBJ1-6 | TRBV6-5 | TGTGCCAGCAGTTACACCAACAGGGATTCACCCCTCCACTTT | CASSYTNRDSPLHF
TRBD1 | once | TRBJ1-2 | TRBV19 | TGTGCCAGTAGTGAGTGGACAGGGCCAAACTATGGCTACACCTTC | CASSEWTGPNYGYTF
TRBD1 | NA | TRBJ2-1 | TRBV18 | TGTGCCAGCTCATCGGGACAGGGGAATGAGCAGTTCTTC | CASSSGQGNEQFF
NA | NA | TRBJ2-1 | TRBV29-1 | TGCAGCTCCCAATTCCCCCCCAATGAGCAGTTCTTC | CSSQFPPNEQFF
NA | NA | TRBJ1-5 | TRBV7-9 | TGTGCCAGCAGCTTAGCGGGGCGACGCAATCAGCCCCAGCATTTT | CASSLAGRRNQPQHF
NA | once | TRBJ1-2 | TRBV5-1 | TGCGCCAGCAGCCCGGACTCCTCCGACTATGGCTACACCTTC | CASSPDSSDYGYTF